The 32 T cell receptor beta chains presented below share a single source sample, sequenced in a study of T cells in Graves' hyperthyroidism and ophthalmopathy. Amplified TCR beta CDR3 regions derived from RNA transcripts. The study used the HTBI primer set for a first-round RT-PCR of the TCR CDR3. TCRdb itself ran the multiplex PCR reads through MiXCR, one entry per CDR3 protein. The sample has approximately 530,000 distinct CDR3 sequences, over 15% seen once. Sequencing was performed on blood. The source of these receptors is a woman aged 18-29 years with Graves' hyperthyroidism.

The table lists this clonotype with many counts. This chain joins TRBV6-2 or TRBV6-3 and TRBJ1-1; TRBD1 matches 8 bases. Germline assignment: CDR1 MNHEY and CDR2 SVGEGT. V dropped 7 bases and J dropped 4; count of bases not matched to a gene: 5. The CDR3 runs 13 residues. The CDR3 DNA sequence: TGTGCCAGCACCAGGACAGGGACCACTGAAGCTTTCTTT. It is translated as CASTRTGTTEAFF.

This clonotype showed up just a few times. The chain couples TRBV19 to TRBJ1-2, with a tentative D call TRBD1 (6 bases). The CDR3 is made up of 15 amino acids. Looked up from germline, CDR1 is LNHDA and CDR2 is SQIVND (reference sequence). V dropped 4 bases and J dropped 0 bases, with 12 bases sitting between them. This CDR3 reads CASSTGQRANYGYTF. The CDR3 DNA is TGTGCCAGTAGTACCGGACAGAGAGCTAACTATGGCTACACCTTC.

The genes are TRBV7-2 and TRBJ1-6; 8 bases map to TRBD1. The CDR3 totals 15 residues. The V gene end was trimmed by 5 bases and the J gene end by 6 bases; junction bases not matched to a gene: 6. CDR1 and CDR2 from the germline V gene are SGHTA and FQGNSA. The CDR3 protein is CASSMDRAINSPLHF. The CDR3 DNA reads as TGTGCCAGCAGCATGGACAGGGCTATTAATTCACCCCTCCACTTT.

This sequence joins TRBV3-1 and TRBJ2-7; perhaps TRBD1 as D (6 bases). The CDR3 is 13 amino acids. Germline V gene lookup returns CDR1 LGHDT and CDR2 YNNKEL (reference sequence). Deletions cut 1 base from V and 12 bases from J, with 16 bases between. The CDR3 coding sequence is TGTGCCAGCAGCCAAGGATCAGGGGCCAAGCGGTACTTC. Translated: CASSQGSGAKRYF.

The rearrangement links TRBV5-1 to TRBJ2-3; D is possibly TRBD2 (6 bases). Germline V gene data show CDR1 as SGHRS and CDR2 as YFSETQ. Trimming left V 1 base short and J 4 bases short, with 16 bases between. There are 16 residues in the CDR3. The CDR3 region has the DNA TGCGCCAGCAGCTTGTGGACTACCAGGATCCCAGATACGCAGTATTTT. Its translation: CASSLWTTRIPDTQYF. Filled out from reference TRBV5-1 and TRBJ2-3, the complete variable domain reads KAGVTQTPRYLIKTRGQQVTLSCSPISGHRSVSWYQQTPGQGLQFLFEYFSETQRNKGNFPGRFSGRQFSNSRSEMNVSTLELGDSALYLCASSLWTTRIPDTQYFGPGTRLTVL.

The gene calls are TRBV5-6 and TRBJ2-3; 13 bases line up with TRBD2. The CDR3 totals 16 residues. The germline V gene has CDR1 SGHDT and CDR2 YYEEEE. V gave up 2 bases and J gave up 2 bases; unmatched junction bases: 2. The CDR3: CASSFTSGGDTDTQYF. The CDR3 DNA follows: TGTGCCAGCAGCTTTACTAGCGGGGGGGACACAGATACGCAGTATTTT.

In this sample, this clonotype turned up many times. The genes are TRBV27 and TRBJ2-1; no clear D gene. CDR3 length: 13 amino acids. V lost 3 bases to trimming and J lost 9 bases, with 12 bases between them. Germline V CDR1 and CDR2: MNHEY, SMNVEV (reference sequence). DNA for the CDR3: TGTGCCAGCAGTTTGGGTGGGTTGGGTGAGCAGTTCTTC. As protein: CASSLGGLGEQFF.

This clonotype was seen many times. The chain joins TRBV6-2 or TRBV6-3 to TRBJ2-3; 8 bases are shared with TRBD1. CDR3 length: 15 amino acids. Unmatched junction bases numbered 16, after V lost 6 bases and J lost 11 bases. CDR1 MNHEY and CDR2 SVGEGT come from the germline V gene. In DNA, the CDR3 is TGTGCCAGCAGAGGGGACGAGACAGGGGCTTACAGGCAGTATTTT. Translation: CASRGDETGAYRQYF.

This sequence joins TRBV27 and TRBJ2-3; 14 nucleotides align to TRBD2. The CDR3 consists of 15 residues. J was trimmed by 6 bases and V by 8 bases; bases with no gene match: 7. Looked up from germline, CDR1 is MNHEY and CDR2 is SMNVEV (reference sequence). DNA of the CDR3: TGTGCCAGCGGCCCGACTAGCGGGAGGGCGGATACGCAGTATTTT. Protein sequence: CASGPTSGRADTQYF.

The J gene is TRBJ2-3, the V gene TRBV19, with 9 positions matching TRBD2. The CDR3 runs to 17 residues. Germline assignment: CDR1 LNHDA and CDR2 SQIVND (reference sequence). Losses at the gene ends were 3 bases for V and 0 bases for J; bases not matched to a gene: 7. CDR3 sequence reads: CASSIEASGTSTDTQYF. The CDR3 region has the DNA TGTGCCAGTAGTATTGAGGCTAGCGGGACTAGCACAGATACGCAGTATTTT.

The table lists this clonotype with a few counts. The rearrangement joins TRBV2 to TRBJ1-5, with unresolved D. Germline V gene sequence: CDR1 SNHLY, CDR2 FYNNEI. The CDR3 has 15 amino acids. With 6 bases removed from V and 0 bases from J, the gap between germline ends came to 12 bases. The CDR3 sequence is CASRMPGYSNQPQHF. CDR3 nucleotide sequence: TGTGCCAGCAGGATGCCAGGTTATAGCAATCAGCCCCAGCATTTT.

The chain has TRBV29-1 and TRBJ2-1; D possibly corresponds to TRBD2 (6 bases). V was pared by 7 bases and J by 7 bases, with 11 bases between. Germline V gene sequence: CDR1 SQVTM, CDR2 ANQGSEA. The CDR3 contains 11 residues. The DNA for the CDR3 is TGCAGCGGTGGGGGGAGGAATGAGCAGTTCTTC. Protein product: CSGGGRNEQFF.

This clonotype was seen a single time. The chain joins TRBV10-3 to TRBJ2-3, with TRBD2 matching 15 bases. From germline, CDR1 is ENHRY and CDR2 SYGVKD. The J segment lost 3 bases and the V segment lost 10 bases, leaving 5 bases of the junction unmatched. There are 15 residues in the CDR3. In DNA form, the CDR3 reads TGTGCCACCGGGACTAGCGGGGGGAGGACAGATACGCAGTATTTT. This codes for CATGTSGGRTDTQYF.

This clonotype was detected only a few times. The chain combines TRBV18 with TRBJ2-1; D ambiguous. Trimming took off 2 bases at V and 7 bases at J, with 6 bases between the two ends. The CDR3 extends over 12 amino acids. Germline CDR1 and CDR2: KGHSH and LQKENI. The CDR3 DNA reads as TGTGCCAGCTCACCATCACTGAATGAGCAGTTCTTC. This translates into CASSPSLNEQFF.

This clonotype was detected once. V usage is TRBV6-2 or TRBV6-3 and J usage is TRBJ2-1, with TRBD2 matching 12 bases. The V and J ends lost 8 bases and 3 bases, in that order; junction bases with no gene match: 17. The CDR3 totals 19 residues. CDR1 is MNHEY and CDR2 is SVGEGT in the germline V gene. DNA of the CDR3: TGTGCCAGCGTTACTAGCGGGGGGCCCCGGTCCGGCTTCTACAATGAGCAGTTCTTC. The encoded protein is CASVTSGGPRSGFYNEQFF.

This clonotype was seen at least ten times. The V call is TRBV12-3 or TRBV12-4, the J call TRBJ1-1; D gene unclear. CDR3 length: 14 amino acids. Trimming left V 6 bases short and J 1 base short, with 12 bases between. This chain's CDR3 is CASSPTIGNTEAFF. The CDR3 coding sequence is TGTGCCAGCAGCCCGACAATAGGGAACACTGAAGCTTTCTTT.

This clonotype appeared many times. This chain joins TRBV9 and TRBJ2-3, with 16 bases that match TRBD2. Germline CDR1 reads SGDLS; CDR2 reads YYNGEE. CDR3 size: 16 residues. Trimming at V came to 2 bases and at J to 5 bases, leaving 2 bases not matched to a gene. CDR3 in DNA: TGTGCCAGCAGCGTGGGACTAGCGGGGGGGGTAGATACGCAGTATTTT. Translating it yields CASSVGLAGGVDTQYF.

This clonotype was counted between two and nine times. The chain couples TRBV27 to TRBJ2-7; D is uncertain. The V and J ends lost 4 bases and 7 bases respectively, with 23 bases between them. Germline V gives CDR1 MNHEY, CDR2 SMNVEV (reference sequence). This CDR3 comprises 16 residues. CDR3 nucleotides: TGTGCCAGCAGTTCCCCAATTACGGACGGCCGGTTGGAGCAGTACTTC. It yields the protein CASSSPITDGRLEQYF.

This chain's CDR3 is CASSLTGGAGVFNEQFF. The CDR3, as DNA: TGTGCCAGCAGCTTAACCGGGGGGGCGGGAGTTTTCAATGAGCAGTTCTTC. The chain carries TRBV7-2 and TRBJ2-1; 8 bases are shared with TRBD2. Germline loops: CDR1 SGHTA, CDR2 FQGNSA. The CDR3 extends over 17 amino acids. Losses at the gene ends were 2 bases for V and 6 bases for J; bases not matched to a gene: 12. Using reference TRBV7-2 and TRBJ2-1 for the parts outside the CDR3, the full variable domain is GAGVSQSPSNKVTEKGKDVELRCDPISGHTALYWYRQSLGQGLEFLIYFQGNSAPDKSGLPSDRFSAERTGGSVSTLTIQRTQQEDSAVYLCASSLTGGAGVFNEQFFGPGTRLTVL.

This clonotype was seen a handful of times. The rearrangement uses TRBV3-1 and TRBJ2-2, with 9 bases identical to TRBD1. J was trimmed by 6 bases and V by 1 base; bases with no gene match: 3. Germline CDR1 reads LGHDT; CDR2 reads YNNKEL (reference sequence). The CDR3 totals 15 residues. CDR3 coding DNA: TGTGCCAGCAGCCAAGCCGGACAGGGGTCCGGGGAGCTGTTTTTT. This translates into CASSQAGQGSGELFF. Together with reference TRBV3-1 and TRBJ2-2, the CDR3 gives the full variable domain: DTAVSQTPKYLVTQMGNDKSIKCEQNLGHDTMYWYKQDSKKFLKIMFSYNNKELIINETVPNRFSPKSPDKAHLNLHINSLELGDSAVYFCASSQAGQGSGELFFGEGSRLTVL.

This clonotype showed up many times. The gene calls are TRBV28 and TRBJ1-1; TRBD1 might be the D (6 bases). V lost 9 bases to trimming and J lost 1 base, with 9 bases between them. CDR3 length: 12 amino acids. CDR1 and CDR2 (germline): MDHEN, SYDVKM. The CDR3 DNA reads TGTGCCAGTCTACAGGGGAACACTGAAGCTTTCTTT. Its translation: CASLQGNTEAFF. The full variable domain, its missing parts supplied by reference TRBV28 and TRBJ1-1, is DVKVTQSSRYLVKRTGEKVFLECVQDMDHENMFWYRQDPGLGLRLIYFSYDVKMKEKGDIPEGYSVSREKKERFSLILESASTNQTSMYLCASLQGNTEAFFGQGTRLTVV.

About this clonotype itself: Its ends do not fully match the called genes, so a read error is possible. The V call is TRBV12-3 or TRBV12-4, the J call TRBJ1-3; D unresolved. This CDR3 has 14 amino acids. The CDR3 loop reads CASGLAGAGNTIYF. DNA for the CDR3: TGTGCCAGCGGTTTGGCCGGGGCTGGAAACACCATATATTTT.

The chain links TRBV2 to TRBJ1-4, with unresolved D. Trimming stripped 7 bases from V and 8 bases from J, with 11 bases between. The CDR3 has 12 amino acids. Germline V gene sequence: CDR1 SNHLY, CDR2 FYNNEI. DNA of the CDR3: TGTGCCAGCAACTACTTCGGGGAAAAACTGTTTTTT. This codes for CASNYFGEKLFF.

This clonotype was picked up many times. V usage is TRBV6-2 or TRBV6-3 and J usage is TRBJ2-5; 9 bases are shared with TRBD1. J lost 5 bases, V lost 5 bases, and 6 bases had no gene match. This CDR3 spans 14 amino acids. In germline, CDR1 is MNHEY, CDR2 SVGEGT. Here the CDR3 reads CASSTGGIKETQYF. Written as DNA, the CDR3 is TGTGCCAGCAGTACAGGGGGCATAAAGGAGACCCAGTACTTC.

The chain carries TRBV5-6 and TRBJ2-1, with 7 bases aligning to TRBD2. Germline V CDR1 and CDR2: SGHDT, YYEEEE. Losses at the gene ends were 1 base for V and 0 bases for J; bases not matched to a gene: 10. CDR3 length: 18 residues. CDR3 amino acids: CASSLRPSGRSSYNEQFF. The CDR3 DNA reads as TGTGCCAGCAGCTTGCGCCCTAGCGGCCGAAGCTCCTACAATGAGCAGTTCTTC.

This clonotype was picked up many times. This chain connects TRBV30 to TRBJ1-1; D not certain. V dropped 0 bases and J dropped 1 base, with 6 bases sitting between them. CDR1 and CDR2 (germline): GTSNPN, SVGIG (reference sequence). This CDR3 is 13 amino acids long. CDR3 residues: CAWSVNENTEAFF. DNA for the CDR3: TGTGCCTGGAGTGTAAACGAGAACACTGAAGCTTTCTTT.

In its sample, this clonotype was seen a few times. This chain links TRBV6-2 or TRBV6-3 with TRBJ2-1, with TRBD2 matching 8 bases. CDR1 MNHEY and CDR2 SVGEGT come from the germline V gene. Trimming cost V 6 bases and J 8 bases; bases outside gene matches: 12. This CDR3 has 15 residues. The CDR3 spells CASRRSGLAGHEQFF. DNA for the CDR3: TGTGCCAGCAGAAGAAGCGGACTAGCAGGCCATGAGCAGTTCTTC.

This clonotype has more than one count but fewer than ten. The chain is built from TRBV15 and TRBJ2-5; 7 nucleotides agree with TRBD2. V lost 1 base, J lost 2 bases, and 7 bases stayed unmatched. From germline, CDR1 is LNHNV and CDR2 YYDKDF (reference sequence). The CDR3 covers 16 residues. Here the CDR3 DNA reads TGTGCCACCAGCAGAGGAAAAGCGGGGAATCAAGAGACCCAGTACTTC. The encoded protein is CATSRGKAGNQETQYF.

This clonotype was observed at least ten times. The chain joins TRBV28 to TRBJ1-2; 9 bases align to TRBD1. The germline V gene encodes CDR1 MDHEN and CDR2 SYDVKM. CDR3 length: 18 amino acids. V shed 6 bases, J shed 4 bases, and the junction held 18 bases outside the gene matches. CDR3 in amino acids: CASSARPVLRDRVYGYTF. In DNA form, the CDR3 reads TGTGCCAGCAGCGCTAGGCCCGTTCTCCGGGACAGGGTCTATGGCTACACCTTC.

This clonotype occurred many times. This chain joins TRBV12-3 or TRBV12-4 and TRBJ1-2; the D gene is possibly TRBD1 (5 bases). The CDR3 spans 16 residues. Trimming shortened V by 4 bases and J by 2 bases, and 17 bases separated the two germline ends. The CDR3 region has the DNA TGTGCCAGCAGTTCCCGGGGCTCGGCGGAAAACTATGGCTACACCTTC. This encodes CASSSRGSAENYGYTF.

The genes are TRBV15 and TRBJ2-2; the D is unclear. The CDR3 covers 14 residues. Germline CDR1 reads LNHNV; CDR2 reads YYDKDF (reference sequence). V lost 10 bases, J lost 2 bases, and 14 bases lay in between. CDR3 DNA sequence: TGTGCCATCCGAGTGGGATCCAACACCGGGGAGCTGTTTTTT. Amino acids: CAIRVGSNTGELFF. Full variable domain (outside the CDR3, taken from reference TRBV15 and TRBJ2-2): DAMVIQNPRYQVTQFGKPVTLSCSQTLNHNVMYWYQQKSSQAPKLLFHYYDKDFNNEADTPDNFQSRRPNTSFCFLDIRSPGLGDTAMYLCAIRVGSNTGELFFGEGSRLTVL.

Ten or more counts support this clonotype. V and J are TRBV11-3 and TRBJ1-2, with no clear D. Germline V gene data show CDR1 as SGHNT and CDR2 as YENEEA. The CDR3 runs to 13 residues. Trimming took off 0 bases at V and 4 bases at J, with 6 bases between the two ends. CDR3 sequence reads: CASSLDPRYGYTF. CDR3 in DNA: TGTGCCAGCAGCTTAGACCCCCGCTATGGCTACACCTTC.